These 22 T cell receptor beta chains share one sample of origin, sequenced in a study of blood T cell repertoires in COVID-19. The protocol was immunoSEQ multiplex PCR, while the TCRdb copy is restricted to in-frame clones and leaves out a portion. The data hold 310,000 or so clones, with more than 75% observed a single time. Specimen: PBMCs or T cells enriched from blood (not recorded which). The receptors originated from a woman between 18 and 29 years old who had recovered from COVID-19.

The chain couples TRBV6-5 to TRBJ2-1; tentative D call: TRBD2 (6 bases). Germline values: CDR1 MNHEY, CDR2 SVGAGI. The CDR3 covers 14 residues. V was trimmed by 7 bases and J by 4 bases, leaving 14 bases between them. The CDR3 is CASIQRAPYNEQFF. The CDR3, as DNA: TGTGCCAGCATCCAGCGGGCTCCTTACAATGAGCAGTTCTTC.

The CDR3 is CASSRGGQGANYGYTF. In DNA, the CDR3 is TGTGCCAGCAGCCGGGGCGGACAGGGGGCTAACTATGGCTACACCTTC. The chain carries TRBV3-1 (or the pseudogene TRBV3-2) and TRBJ1-2; 10 bases are shared with TRBD1. Germline V gene sequence: CDR1 LGHDT, CDR2 YNNKEL (reference sequence). The CDR3 is 16 amino acids. Unmatched junction bases numbered 5, after V lost 4 bases and J lost 0 bases.

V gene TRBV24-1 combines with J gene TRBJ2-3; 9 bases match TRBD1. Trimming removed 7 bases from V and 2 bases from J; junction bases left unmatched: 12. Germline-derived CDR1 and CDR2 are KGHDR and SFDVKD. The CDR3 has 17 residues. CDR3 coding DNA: TGTGCCACCAGCCCCGTGTTGGGGACAGGGCACACAGATACGCAGTATTTT. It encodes CATSPVLGTGHTDTQYF.

As DNA, the CDR3 is TGTGCCAGCAGCGTAGGAGGGACTAGCGGGAAGGGAAGTGAGCAGTTCTTC. Protein sequence: CASSVGGTSGKGSEQFF. This chain joins TRBV9 and TRBJ2-1, with 13 bases identical to TRBD2. The CDR3 has 17 amino acids. The J segment lost 9 bases and the V segment lost 0 bases, leaving 9 bases of the junction unmatched. Per the germline V gene, CDR1 is SGDLS and CDR2 is YYNGEE.

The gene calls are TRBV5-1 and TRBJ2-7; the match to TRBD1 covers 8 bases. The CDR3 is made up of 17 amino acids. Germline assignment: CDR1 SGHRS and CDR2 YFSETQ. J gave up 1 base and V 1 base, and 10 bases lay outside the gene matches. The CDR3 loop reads CASSLNFGTGYSYEQYF. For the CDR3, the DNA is TGCGCCAGCAGCTTGAATTTTGGGACAGGTTATTCCTACGAGCAGTACTTC.

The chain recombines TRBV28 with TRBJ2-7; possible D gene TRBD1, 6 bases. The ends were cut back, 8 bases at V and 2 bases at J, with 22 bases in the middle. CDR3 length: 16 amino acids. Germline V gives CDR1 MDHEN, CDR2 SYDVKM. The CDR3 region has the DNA TGTGCCAGCGGACAGTGGGCTAGGACAGATCCCTACGAGCAGTACTTC. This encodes CASGQWARTDPYEQYF.

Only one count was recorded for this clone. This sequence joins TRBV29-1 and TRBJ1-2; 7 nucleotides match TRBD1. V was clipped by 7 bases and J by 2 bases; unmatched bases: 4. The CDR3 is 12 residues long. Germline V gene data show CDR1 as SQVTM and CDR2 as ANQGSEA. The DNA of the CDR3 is TGCAGCGGGTGGACAGGAAACTATGGCTACACCTTC. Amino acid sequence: CSGWTGNYGYTF.

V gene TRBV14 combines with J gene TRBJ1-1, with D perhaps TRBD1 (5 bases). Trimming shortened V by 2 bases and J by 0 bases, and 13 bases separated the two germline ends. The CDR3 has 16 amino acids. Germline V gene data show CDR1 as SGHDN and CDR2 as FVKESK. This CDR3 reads CASSQRDSPMNTEAFF. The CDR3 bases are TGTGCCAGCAGCCAACGCGACAGTCCTATGAACACTGAAGCTTTCTTT. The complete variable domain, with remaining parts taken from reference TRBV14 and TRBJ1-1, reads EAGVTQFPSHSVIEKGQTVTLRCDPISGHDNLYWYRRVMGKEIKFLLHFVKESKQDESGMPNNRFLAERTGGTYSTLKVQPAELEDSGVYFCASSQRDSPMNTEAFFGQGTRLTVV.

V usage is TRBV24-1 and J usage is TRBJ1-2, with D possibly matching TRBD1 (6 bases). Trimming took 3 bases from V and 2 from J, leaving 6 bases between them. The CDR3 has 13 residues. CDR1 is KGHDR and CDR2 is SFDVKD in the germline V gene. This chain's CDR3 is CATSDGQNYGYTF. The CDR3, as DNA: TGTGCCACCAGTGATGGACAGAACTATGGCTACACCTTC.

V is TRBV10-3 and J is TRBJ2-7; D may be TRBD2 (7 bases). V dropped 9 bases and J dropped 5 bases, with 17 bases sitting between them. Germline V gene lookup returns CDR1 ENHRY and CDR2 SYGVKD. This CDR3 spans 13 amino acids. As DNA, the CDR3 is TGTGCCATTAGAGGGGGGGTTTTCGACGAGCAGTACTTC. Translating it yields CAIRGGVFDEQYF.

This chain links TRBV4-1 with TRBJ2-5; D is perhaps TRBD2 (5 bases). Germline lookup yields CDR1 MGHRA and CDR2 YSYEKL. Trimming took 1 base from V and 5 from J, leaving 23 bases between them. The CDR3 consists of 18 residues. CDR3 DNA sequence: TGCGCCAGCAGCCAAGTTCGAGGGAGTAGTAAGGGTTGGGAGACCCAGTACTTC. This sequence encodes CASSQVRGSSKGWETQYF.

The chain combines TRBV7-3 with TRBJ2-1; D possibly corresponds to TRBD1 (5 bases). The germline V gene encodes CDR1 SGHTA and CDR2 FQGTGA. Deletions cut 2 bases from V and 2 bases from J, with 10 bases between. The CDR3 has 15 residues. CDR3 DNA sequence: TGTGCCAGCAGCTTACAGGGCAGCACCTACAATGAGCAGTTCTTC. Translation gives CASSLQGSTYNEQFF.

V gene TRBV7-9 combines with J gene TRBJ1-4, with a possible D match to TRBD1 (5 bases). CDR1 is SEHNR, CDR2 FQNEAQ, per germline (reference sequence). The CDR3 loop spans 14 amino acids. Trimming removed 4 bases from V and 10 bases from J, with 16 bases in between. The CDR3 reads CASSSQDTLGKLFF. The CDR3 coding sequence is TGTGCCAGCAGCTCGCAGGACACTTTGGGAAAACTGTTTTTT. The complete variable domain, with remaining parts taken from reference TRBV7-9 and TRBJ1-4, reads DTGVSQNPRHKITKRGQNVTFRCDPISEHNRLYWYRQTLGQGPEFLTYFQNEAQLEKSRLLSDRFSAERPKGSFSTLEIQRTEQGDSAMYLCASSSQDTLGKLFFGSGTQLSVL.

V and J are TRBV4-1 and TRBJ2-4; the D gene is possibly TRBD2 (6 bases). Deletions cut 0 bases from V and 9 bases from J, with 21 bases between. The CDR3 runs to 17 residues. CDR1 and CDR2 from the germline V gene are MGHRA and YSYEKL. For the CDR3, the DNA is TGCGCCAGCAGCCAAGATCAACTAGCCAGGGCCCTTTCCATTCAGTACTTC. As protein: CASSQDQLARALSIQYF.

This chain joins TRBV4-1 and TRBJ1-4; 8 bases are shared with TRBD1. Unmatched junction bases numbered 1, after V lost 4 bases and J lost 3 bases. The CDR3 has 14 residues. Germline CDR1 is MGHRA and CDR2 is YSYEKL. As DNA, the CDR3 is TGCGCCAGCAGCCCGACAGGGGCTAATGAAAAACTGTTTTTT. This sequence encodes CASSPTGANEKLFF.

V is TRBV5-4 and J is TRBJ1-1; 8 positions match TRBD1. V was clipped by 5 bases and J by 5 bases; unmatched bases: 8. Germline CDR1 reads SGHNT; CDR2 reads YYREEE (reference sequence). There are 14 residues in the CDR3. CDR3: CASSPGGERTEAFF. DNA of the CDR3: TGTGCCAGCAGTCCAGGGGGCGAGAGGACTGAAGCTTTCTTT.

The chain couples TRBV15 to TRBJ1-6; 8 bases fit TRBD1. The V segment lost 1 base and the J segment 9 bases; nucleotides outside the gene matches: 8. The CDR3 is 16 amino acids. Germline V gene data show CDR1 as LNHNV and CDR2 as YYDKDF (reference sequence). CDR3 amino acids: CATSRGTGTGGSPLHF. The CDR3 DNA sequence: TGTGCCACCAGCAGAGGCACAGGGACAGGAGGTTCACCCCTCCACTTT.

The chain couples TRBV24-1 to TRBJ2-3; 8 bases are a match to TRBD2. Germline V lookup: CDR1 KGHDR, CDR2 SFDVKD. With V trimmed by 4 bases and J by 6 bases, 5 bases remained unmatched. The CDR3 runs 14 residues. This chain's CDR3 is CATSEGLVTDTQYF. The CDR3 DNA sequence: TGTGCCACCAGTGAGGGACTAGTGACGGATACGCAGTATTTT.

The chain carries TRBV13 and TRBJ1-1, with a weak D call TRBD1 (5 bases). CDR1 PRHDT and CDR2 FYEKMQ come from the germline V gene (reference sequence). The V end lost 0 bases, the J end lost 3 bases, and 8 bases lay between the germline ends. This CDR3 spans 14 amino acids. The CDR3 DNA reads TGTGCCAGCAGCTTAGGACCCAGGGACACTGAAGCTTTCTTT. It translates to CASSLGPRDTEAFF.

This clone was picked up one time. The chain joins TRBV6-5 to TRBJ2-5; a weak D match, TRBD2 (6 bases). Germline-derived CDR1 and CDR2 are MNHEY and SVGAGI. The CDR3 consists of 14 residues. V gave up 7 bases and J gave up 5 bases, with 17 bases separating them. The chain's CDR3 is CASTLQGGGETQYF. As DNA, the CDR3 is TGTGCCAGCACTCTCCAGGGAGGCGGCGAGACCCAGTACTTC.

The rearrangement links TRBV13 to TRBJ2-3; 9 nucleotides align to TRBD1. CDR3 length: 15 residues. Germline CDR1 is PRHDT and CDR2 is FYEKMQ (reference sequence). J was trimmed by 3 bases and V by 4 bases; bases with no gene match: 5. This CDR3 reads CASSSPTGGTDTQYF. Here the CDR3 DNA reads TGTGCCAGCAGCTCCCCGACAGGGGGTACAGATACGCAGTATTTT. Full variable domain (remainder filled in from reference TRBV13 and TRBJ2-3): AAGVIQSPRHLIKEKRETATLKCYPIPRHDTVYWYQQGPGQDPQFLISFYEKMQSDKGSIPDRFSAQQFSDYHSELNMSSLELGDSALYFCASSSPTGGTDTQYFGPGTRLTVL.

The CDR3 nucleotides read TGTGCCAGCAGCGTACGACTAGCGGGAGGCCCAGATACGCAGTATTTT. It is translated as CASSVRLAGGPDTQYF. This rearrangement joins TRBV5-4 to TRBJ2-3; 13 bases match TRBD2. J gave up 4 bases and V 4 bases, and 6 bases lay outside the gene matches. The CDR3 loop spans 16 amino acids. Germline V gene data show CDR1 as SGHNT and CDR2 as YYREEE (reference sequence).